This T cell receptor (beta chain) is from a study of blood T cell repertoires in COVID-19. At the level of the study: Italy, Spain and the United States were the sources of the convalescent and acute COVID-19 samples.

CDR1 and CDR2 from the germline V gene are LNHDA and SQIVND (reference sequence). CDR3 length equals 15 residues. V was trimmed by 5 bases and J by 6 bases, leaving 17 bases between them. The data were produced by immunoSEQ multiplex PCR, yet TCRdb's version contains in-frame clones alone and is incomplete. The table shows about 180,000 clones, with approximately 87% occurring only once. The sample was peripheral blood. V usage is TRBV19 and J usage is TRBJ1-5; a possible D gene is TRBD1 (5 bases). This TCR came from a woman between 65 and 79 years old with COVID-19, enrolled during active disease. CDR3: CASSLLDRGGQPQHF. The CDR3, as DNA: TGTGCCAGTAGTTTGCTGGACCGGGGGGGTCAGCCCCAGCATTTT.